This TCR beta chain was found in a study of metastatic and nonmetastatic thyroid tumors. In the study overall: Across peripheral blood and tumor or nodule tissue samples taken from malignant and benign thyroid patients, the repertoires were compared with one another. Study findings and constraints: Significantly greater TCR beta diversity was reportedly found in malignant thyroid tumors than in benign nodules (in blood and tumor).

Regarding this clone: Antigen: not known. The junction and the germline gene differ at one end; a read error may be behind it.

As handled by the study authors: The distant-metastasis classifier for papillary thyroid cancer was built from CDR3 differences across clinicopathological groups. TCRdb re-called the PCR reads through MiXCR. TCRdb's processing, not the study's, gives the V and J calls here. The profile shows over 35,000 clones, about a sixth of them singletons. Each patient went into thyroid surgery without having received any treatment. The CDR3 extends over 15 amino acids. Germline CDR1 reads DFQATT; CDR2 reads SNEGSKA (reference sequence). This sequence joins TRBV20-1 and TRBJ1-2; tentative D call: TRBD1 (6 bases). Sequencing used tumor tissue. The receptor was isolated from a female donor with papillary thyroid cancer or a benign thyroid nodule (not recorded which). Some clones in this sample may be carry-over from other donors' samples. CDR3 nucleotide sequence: TGCAGTGCTAGTCGCGATGGCAGCGGGGGCTGTGGCTACATCTTC. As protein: CSASRDGSGGCGYIF.